The source of this T cell receptor (beta chain) is a study of CD8 T cells in Susac syndrome. Random hexamers served to reverse transcribe roughly 0.5 to 1 ug RNA. TCRdb used MiXCR to reprocess the immunoSEQ multiplex PCR reads, holding one entry per CDR3 protein. The sample gives under 95,000 distinct CDR3 sequences, approximately 95% of which show up once; roughly 0.46% is in the top ten. There are 14 residues in the CDR3. V was cut by 9 bases and J by 1 base, with 15 bases left in between. Germline lookup yields CDR1 ENHRY and CDR2 SYGVKD. Patients with Susac syndrome met diagnostic criteria defined recently for definite or probable disease.

Sequencing input: CD8+ T cells from PBMCs. The V gene is TRBV10-3, the J gene TRBJ2-5, with D perhaps assigned TRBD1 or TRBD2 (6 bases each). The sequence was collected from a human donor with Susac syndrome. CDR3 amino acids: CAIASEGVQETQYF. In nucleotides, the CDR3 is TGTGCCATAGCTAGCGAGGGGGTCCAAGAGACCCAGTACTTC.